The rows below give T cell receptor beta chains drawn from one sample of a study of a mutant IDH1 vaccine in newly diagnosed glioma. These receptors have no identified antigens. Sequenced by immunoSEQ multiplex PCR; TCRdb stores in-frame clones only, minus some. The sample records approximately 43,000 clones, 80% to 90% being singletons. The sequencing here drew on PBMCs, taken from a glioma patient whose treatment included an IDH1 peptide vaccine. The receptors were sampled from a man aged 35-49 years with glioma. CDR3s include the opening cysteine and the closing phenylalanine or tryptophan. The order of the fields is D gene, V gene, J gene, clone size, CDR3 protein, CDR3 DNA. The D gene is left open where the match is weak. Clone size is not always given. Where it is, it says once, few, many or a class for expanded clones.

NA,TRBV6-5,TRBJ2-2,NA,CASSTGQRYTGELFF,TGTGCCAGCAGTACGGGCCAGCGGTACACCGGGGAGCTGTTTTTT
TRBD2,TRBV6-1,TRBJ2-2,NA,CVVQAGGWTGELFF,TGTGTCGTACAGGCGGGAGGGTGGACCGGGGAGCTGTTTTTT
TRBD1,TRBV5-1,TRBJ1-6,NA,CASSWDGTENSPLHF,TGCGCCAGCAGCTGGGACGGGACAGAGAATTCACCCCTCCACTTT
NA,TRBV19,TRBJ2-1,few,CASSTPGAGKGLYNEQFF,TGTGCCAGTAGTACCCCTGGGGCGGGGAAAGGACTATACAATGAGCAGTTCTTC
TRBD1,TRBV28,TRBJ1-4,NA,CASSLAQGVSSTNEKLFF,TGTGCCAGCAGTTTAGCACAGGGGGTTTCGTCAACTAATGAAAAACTGTTTTTT
NA,TRBV27,TRBJ1-6,NA,CASSRGTSSATYNSPLHF,TGTGCCAGCAGTCGAGGGACAAGTTCAGCAACCTATAATTCACCCCTCCACTTT
NA,TRBV2,TRBJ2-1,NA,CASSELAAGFYNEQFF,TGTGCCAGCAGTGAATTAGCAGCGGGCTTCTACAATGAGCAGTTCTTC
TRBD1,TRBV10-3,TRBJ2-5,NA,CAINGQGQETQYF,TGTGCCATCAACGGACAGGGCCAAGAGACCCAGTACTTC
NA,TRBV6-5,TRBJ2-3,NA,CASSYRVTSTDTQYF,TGTGCCAGCAGTTACAGGGTTACTAGCACAGATACGCAGTATTTT
NA,TRBV9,TRBJ1-1,NA,CASSPSPEGRAEAFF,TGTGCCAGCAGCCCCTCCCCCGAGGGTCGGGCTGAAGCTTTCTTT
NA,TRBV19,TRBJ1-2,NA,CASSMTGDMAQTSGYTF,TGTGCCAGTAGTATGACGGGGGACATGGCCCAGACTTCTGGCTACACCTTC
TRBD1,TRBV25-1,TRBJ2-7,NA,CASSIRDRGLYEQYF,TGTGCCAGCAGTATACGAGACAGGGGATTGTACGAGCAGTACTTC
TRBD1,TRBV4-2,TRBJ1-3,NA,CASSQDGTGPNSGNTIYF,TGTGCCAGCAGCCAAGATGGGACAGGGCCCAACTCTGGAAACACCATATATTTT
TRBD1,TRBV15,TRBJ2-4,NA,CATSRDQGARNIQYF,TGTGCCACCAGCAGAGATCAGGGGGCGAGGAACATTCAGTACTTC
TRBD1,TRBV7-6,TRBJ2-3,NA,CASSLRLDRGKDTQYF,TGTGCCAGCAGCTTACGATTAGACAGGGGGAAAGATACGCAGTATTTT
TRBD2,TRBV7-2,TRBJ2-3,once,CASSFSGSATDTQYF,TGTGCCAGCAGCTTCAGCGGGAGCGCTACAGATACGCAGTATTTT
TRBD1,TRBV5-6,TRBJ1-4,NA,CASSYGTGRLGHEKLFF,TGTGCCAGCAGCTACGGGACAGGGAGGTTAGGACATGAAAAACTGTTTTTT
NA,TRBV7-2,TRBJ1-2,NA,CASSLGGSKGYTF,TGTGCCAGCAGCTTAGGGGGCTCTAAGGGCTACACCTTC
NA,TRBV4-2,TRBJ2-1,NA,CASSQVRDNEQFF,TGTGCCAGCAGCCAAGTACGGGACAATGAGCAGTTCTTC
NA,TRBV5-5,TRBJ1-2,NA,CASSLVVGSNYGYTF,TGTGCCAGCAGCTTGGTGGTAGGGTCTAACTATGGCTACACCTTC
TRBD1,TRBV7-2,TRBJ1-3,NA,CASSSGTGVSGNTIYF,TGTGCCAGCAGCTCCGGGACAGGGGTGTCTGGAAACACCATATATTTT
NA,TRBV2,TRBJ1-1,NA,CASIPDTNTEAFF,TGTGCCAGCATTCCGGACACGAACACTGAAGCTTTCTTT
TRBD1,TRBV27,TRBJ1-4,NA,CASSLGQGSEKLFF,TGTGCCAGCAGTTTGGGACAGGGGAGTGAAAAACTGTTTTTT
TRBD2,TRBV5-1,TRBJ2-7,NA,CASSLAGQRGSYEQYF,TGCGCCAGCAGCTTGGCCGGCCAGCGGGGCTCCTACGAGCAGTACTTC
NA,TRBV28,TRBJ2-3,NA,CASSFGSSTDTQYF,TGTGCCAGCAGTTTCGGGTCTAGCACAGATACGCAGTATTTT
NA,TRBV7-9,TRBJ2-1,NA,CASSFVGTPYNEQFF,TGTGCCAGCAGCTTTGTTGGGACTCCCTACAATGAGCAGTTCTTC
NA,TRBV15,TRBJ1-4,once,CATSRRSNEKLFF,TGTGCCACCAGCAGGAGGAGTAATGAAAAACTGTTTTTT
NA,TRBV30,TRBJ2-1,NA,CAWRHSWGQSSSYNEQFF,TGTGCCTGGAGGCATTCGTGGGGACAATCGAGCTCCTACAATGAGCAGTTCTTC
TRBD1,TRBV15,TRBJ1-2,NA,CATSRAGQGYGYTF,TGTGCCACCAGCAGAGCGGGACAGGGGTATGGCTACACCTTC
TRBD2,TRBV19,TRBJ2-1,NA,CASSIRDGRGNEQFF,TGTGCCAGTAGTATCCGGGACGGGAGGGGGAATGAGCAGTTCTTC
NA,TRBV11-2,TRBJ1-6,NA,CASSFAGLSSPLHF,TGTGCCAGCAGCTTTGCAGGGCTCTCTTCACCCCTCCACTTT
TRBD1,TRBV5-1,TRBJ2-6,NA,CASSLGTGGSGANVLTF,TGCGCCAGCAGCTTGGGGACAGGGGGCTCTGGGGCCAACGTCCTGACTTTC
NA,TRBV11-3,TRBJ2-7,NA,CASSLGPYPYEQYF,TGTGCCAGCAGCTTAGGTCCTTACCCCTACGAGCAGTACTTC
TRBD2,TRBV9,TRBJ2-2,NA,CASSEGLAGARTGELFF,TGTGCCAGCAGCGAGGGACTAGCGGGAGCAAGAACCGGGGAGCTGTTTTTT
NA,TRBV7-2,TRBJ1-2,NA,CASSLSIQGSYGYTF,TGTGCCAGCAGCTTGAGTATTCAGGGAAGCTATGGCTACACCTTC
NA,TRBV30,TRBJ1-4,NA,CAWARVQTNEKLFF,TGTGCCTGGGCAAGAGTGCAGACTAATGAGAAACTGTTTTTT
NA,TRBV5-4,TRBJ1-1,NA,CASSLGSRTEAFF,TGTGCCAGCAGCCTAGGGTCGCGCACTGAAGCTTTCTTT
NA,TRBV4-1,TRBJ1-2,few,CASSPPSGYGYTF,TGCGCCAGCAGCCCCCCCTCCGGCTATGGCTACACCTTC
NA,TRBV7-2,TRBJ1-3,NA,CASSSGRGGQFSGNTIYF,TGTGCCAGCAGCTCCGGCCGGGGAGGACAGTTCTCTGGAAACACCATATATTTT
NA,TRBV19,TRBJ1-4,once,CASQDRDFRAKLFF,TGTGCCAGTCAGGACCGGGACTTTCGGGCCAAACTGTTTTTT
NA,TRBV7-2,TRBJ2-7,NA,CASSRDFYEQYF,TGTGCCAGCAGCCGGGACTTCTACGAGCAGTACTTC
NA,TRBV5-1,TRBJ1-3,NA,CASRTQHSGNTIYF,TGCGCCAGCAGAACCCAGCACTCTGGAAACACCATATATTTT
TRBD1,TRBV19,TRBJ2-7,NA,CASSFRDRGPYEQYF,TGTGCCAGTAGTTTCCGGGACAGGGGACCCTACGAGCAGTACTTC
NA,TRBV6-1,TRBJ2-2,few,CASSRNTGELFF,TGTGCCAGCAGTCGAAACACCGGGGAGCTGTTTTTT
NA,TRBV5-4,TRBJ2-6,few,CASSFLTIVALSGANVLTF,TGTGCCAGCAGCTTCCTGACAATCGTGGCTCTCTCTGGGGCCAACGTCCTGACTTTC